These 11 T cell receptor beta chains were all obtained from the same sample, sequenced in a study of cytomegalovirus exposure and HLA in healthy donors. The PCR ran on 60 Vbeta and 13 Jbeta primers. The table came from immunoSEQ multiplex PCR; TCRdb's copy has only in-frame clones and leaves some out. The table records 95,000 to 150,000 clones, roughly a sixth of them present only once. Sample: PBMCs. Receptors originate from a female donor in good health and CMV-seropositive.

This clone was seen more than once but under ten times. The CDR3 protein is CASSPPAQGRYNEQFF. CDR3 DNA: TGTGCCAGCTCACCACCGGCCCAGGGTCGGTACAATGAGCAGTTCTTC. J is TRBJ2-1 and V is TRBV18, with D tentatively TRBD1 (5 bases). The CDR3 runs 16 residues. V gave up 0 bases and J gave up 4 bases, with 13 bases separating them. CDR1 and CDR2 (germline): KGHSH, LQKENI.

For the CDR3, the DNA is TGTGCCAGCATCCAGGGGGCGAAGAGAGATACGCAGTATTTT. This codes for CASIQGAKRDTQYF. The chain uses TRBV2 and TRBJ2-3; 8 nucleotides match TRBD1. The germline V gene encodes CDR1 SNHLY and CDR2 FYNNEI. The CDR3 sequence is 14 residues long. V was clipped by 7 bases and J by 5 bases; unmatched bases: 8.

The rearrangement uses TRBV6-5 and TRBJ2-5; TRBD1 aligns across 7 bases. With V trimmed by 5 bases and J by 4 bases, 10 bases remained unmatched. The CDR3 is 15 residues long. Per germline, CDR1 MNHEY and CDR2 SVGAGI. The CDR3: CASSPTGDTGETQYF. The DNA of the CDR3 is TGTGCCAGCAGTCCCACAGGGGACACAGGAGAGACCCAGTACTTC.

Note on this clone: This same CDR3 is encoded by further DNA sequences in the sample. The chain combines TRBV5-5 with TRBJ2-2, with 13 positions matching TRBD2. CDR1 is SGHKS and CDR2 is YYEKEE in the germline V gene (reference sequence). Trimming at V came to 0 bases and at J to 2 bases, leaving 4 bases not matched to a gene. This CDR3 contains 18 residues. This chain's CDR3 is CASSLGLAGGPNTGELFF. CDR3 DNA: TGTGCCAGCAGCTTGGGACTAGCGGGGGGTCCTAACACCGGGGAGCTGTTTTTT.

V and J are TRBV10-3 and TRBJ1-3; possible D gene TRBD1, 6 bases. CDR3 length: 17 residues. From germline, CDR1 is ENHRY and CDR2 SYGVKD. Deletions cut 2 bases from V and 4 bases from J, with 18 bases between. CDR3 nucleotide sequence: TGTGCCATCAGTGAGCCTCGACGGGGGGGCTCGGGAAACACCATATATTTT. It codes for CAISEPRRGGSGNTIYF.

This sequence joins TRBV15 and TRBJ1-2, with 9 positions matching TRBD1. V shed 0 bases, J shed 8 bases, and the junction held 7 bases outside the gene matches. The length of the CDR3 is 15 residues. CDR1 is LNHNV, CDR2 YYDKDF, per germline (reference sequence). The CDR3 bases are TGTGCCACCAGCAGAGATGCGGGACAGGGTCAAGGCTACACCTTC. Its protein is CATSRDAGQGQGYTF.

This clone was counted between two and nine times. The chain is built from TRBV13 and TRBJ1-4; 8 nucleotides match TRBD1. V shed 5 bases and J 9 bases; nucleotides not matched to a gene: 5. Germline assignment: CDR1 PRHDT and CDR2 FYEKMQ (reference sequence). This CDR3 comprises 13 residues. The CDR3 coding sequence is TGTGCCAGCAGCGCAGGGGGCGAGCAAAAACTGTTTTTT. It encodes CASSAGGEQKLFF. The entire variable domain, with the rest obtained from reference TRBV13 and TRBJ1-4, is as follows: AAGVIQSPRHLIKEKRETATLKCYPIPRHDTVYWYQQGPGQDPQFLISFYEKMQSDKGSIPDRFSAQQFSDYHSELNMSSLELGDSALYFCASSAGGEQKLFFGSGTQLSVL.

For the CDR3, the DNA is TGCGCCAGCGGGAAGGGGGCAATAACAGATACGCAGTATTTT. As protein: CASGKGAITDTQYF. The chain employs TRBV4-3 and TRBJ2-3, with 7 bases lining up with TRBD1. Germline CDR1 LGHNA, CDR2 YSLEER. The CDR3 contains 14 residues. V lost 8 bases to trimming and J lost 3 bases; unmatched junction nucleotides: 8.

This chain links TRBV6-6 with TRBJ2-7, with 9 bases fitting TRBD1. Per germline, CDR1 MNHNY and CDR2 SVGAGI (reference sequence). The CDR3 has 13 amino acids. V trimming: 8 bases; J trimming: 2 bases; junction bases outside the gene matches: 4. CDR3 DNA: TGTGCCAGCGGAAGGGACAGGGCCTACGAGCAGTACTTC. This gives the protein CASGRDRAYEQYF.

The rearrangement uses TRBV28 and TRBJ1-6, with a possible D match to TRBD1 (6 bases). The germline CDR1 and CDR2 sequences are MDHEN and SYDVKM. This CDR3 is 15 amino acids long. V shed 5 bases and J shed 7 bases, with 15 bases lying between them. The CDR3 loop reads CASSPPGRGNSPLHF. DNA for the CDR3: TGTGCCAGCAGTCCCCCCGGCAGGGGCAATTCACCCCTCCACTTT.

The V call is TRBV30, the J call TRBJ2-7, with TRBD1 matching over 10 bases. CDR1 is GTSNPN and CDR2 is SVGIG in the germline V gene (reference sequence). The length of the CDR3 is 12 residues. J gave up 6 bases and V 3 bases, and 2 bases lay outside the gene matches. CDR3 in amino acids: CAWSGQGGEQYF. Written as DNA, the CDR3 is TGTGCCTGGAGCGGACAGGGGGGCGAGCAGTACTTC.